This T cell receptor beta chain was obtained from a study of T-cell memory formation after mild COVID-19 (dated by TCRdb to the early 2020s). Turning to the overall study: TCR sequence clusters from the two donors were found to be largely donor specific. Longitudinal TCRalpha and TCRbeta repertoire sequencing tracked T-cell clones expanding and contracting after mild COVID-19 in a couple of donors. Two young, previously healthy adult volunteers, one female and one male, were included in the cohort.

The CDR3, cysteine through phenylalanine, is 15 amino acids long. Only CDR3 DNA remains: 45 bases, in frame from the first base. Trimming takes 0 bases from V and 0 bases from J, and the germline ends sit 9 bases apart. The germline V gene yields SGHNT for CDR1 and YENEEA for CDR2. The instrument was an Illumina NovaSeq 6000. TCRalpha and TCRbeta cDNA libraries were constructed by 5'RACE with constant-segment primers, with sample barcodes and unique molecular identifiers being introduced. Trizol reagent was used to extract RNA from every sample. Amplification of the libraries took two PCR steps, and the second step added a second sample barcode plus Illumina TruSeq adapters. Sequencing of the libraries was done on an Illumina NovaSeq, producing 2 x 150 bp paired-end reads. Turning to the authors' computational methods: The reads were demultiplexed and collapsed into UMI-guided consensus sequences using migec v1.2.7. Using mixcr v2.1.11, UMI consensuses were aligned to TRA and TRB V and J templates and then assembled into clonotypes. A clonotype was counted as expanded or contracted only when both edgeR and NoisET called the clonotype significant, with the noise models trained on biological replicates. For edgeR calls, the thresholds were a false discovery rate-adjusted p below 0.01 and a log2 fold-change of 1. PCA with hierarchical clustering of max-normalized trajectories of the 1000 most abundant clonotypes was used as exploratory dynamics analysis. Separately sequenced CD4+ and CD8+ repertoires were used to assign a CD4 or CD8 phenotype to each responding clone. The public reads were run again by TCRdb, first through fastp at Q25 and then through MiXCR, and only productive beta chains were kept. Rows with a matching CDR3 protein are joined into one entry that keeps the most common DNA and genes. Here the V and J calls rest on TCRdb's processing, not on the authors' analysis. In this sample the table shows 84,000 or so distinct CDR3 sequences, approximately 15% of which occur a single time. The top ten clones comprise 25% to 35% of the sample.

Study-level results and caveats: Some responding clones were found in pre-infection memory, which suggests that pre-existing cross-reactive memory T cells took part in the SARS-CoV-2 response. From day 15 to 85, contracting clones showed balanced CD4/CD8 phenotypes, whereas a second wave of clones that expanded from day 15 to 37 leaned towards CD4+. Contracting CD4+ clones were located mainly in the CM and EM memory subsets, whereas CD8+ clones were found to be enriched in EMRA. Whether the second-wave clones peaking on day 37 were SARS-CoV-2 specific was not confirmed. Only two mild cases were covered by the study, and larger cohorts that include severe cases with pre-infection samples were considered necessary.

PBMCs were isolated by Ficoll-Paque density gradient centrifugation. A note on this clonotype: Its antigen remains unidentified. Base qualities are missing; no much larger clone stands one base away.

This receptor chain uses TRBV11-3 and TRBJ2-7; no D gene call is confident. The material sequenced was PBMCs or a T cell subset sorted from them (not recorded which). The receptor comes from an adult woman who had mild COVID-19 (a few samples of this study predate the infection). The sample titles of this study are shuffled in the database, so cell type and time point are left out; the donor was told from shared clones. The sequenced DNA is TGTGCCAGCAGCTTAGATGAGAAAGACTCCTACGAGCAGTACTTC. Translated, this gives CASSLDEKDSYEQYF.